The rows below give T cell receptor beta chains drawn from one sample of a study of CD8 T cells in Susac syndrome. TCRdb independently ran MiXCR on the immunoSEQ multiplex PCR reads; one entry per CDR3 protein. The sample records some 180,000 distinct CDR3 sequences, 75% to 95% being singletons. The specimen sequenced was CD4+ T cells from PBMCs. The receptors were gathered from a human donor with Susac syndrome. Each CDR3 is given with its conserved first and last residue. Rows may omit the clone size; those that give it use once, few, many or a size class.

TRBV6-5	NA	TRBJ1-1	CASRKVLNTEAFF
TRBV3-1	NA	TRBJ2-2	CASSHQRAVELFF
TRBV3-1	NA	TRBJ2-5	CASSQGKTGGWKETQYF
TRBV2	once	TRBJ2-5	CASIRTSGRELETQYF
TRBV28	NA	TRBJ1-1	CASSLRDSRYTEAFF
TRBV7-3	NA	TRBJ2-1	CASSRSGSEQFF
TRBV4-1	NA	TRBJ2-1	CASSQPTSGRGDEQFF
TRBV19	NA	TRBJ1-2	CASRMRDEYYGYTF
TRBV5-4	NA	TRBJ1-1	CASRHQGSLARNTEAFF
TRBV23-1	NA	TRBJ2-1	CASSHSQDRPSYNEQFF
TRBV25-1	NA	TRBJ1-1	CASSSNRLGGTNTEAFF
TRBV6-1	NA	TRBJ2-1	CASRHGGANFYNEQFF
TRBV24-1	few	TRBJ2-1	CATSDGLAGGSYNEQFF
TRBV6-5	NA	TRBJ2-1	CASRQSSYNEQFF
TRBV20-1	NA	TRBJ1-5	CSATRQGDQPQHF
TRBV15	NA	TRBJ2-7	CATSRDRSAPRTYEQYF
TRBV7-3	NA	TRBJ1-1	CASSLNTGGATFF
TRBV5-1	NA	TRBJ2-2	CASSLDRNTGELFF
TRBV5-1	NA	TRBJ2-3	CASSLDQLTDTQYF
TRBV30	NA	TRBJ1-1	CACNRNTEAFF
TRBV7-9	NA	TRBJ1-1	CASSLLGQQNTEAFF
TRBV12-3/TRBV12-4	NA	TRBJ2-6	CASTEHGTGANVLTF
TRBV28	NA	TRBJ2-1	CASRDNSGSLSEQFF
TRBV4-1	NA	TRBJ2-3	CASRDLRRGAGTDTQYF
TRBV4-2	once	TRBJ2-5	CASSREGGTSGGATSQETQYF
TRBV5-1	NA	TRBJ2-1	CASSLAGGRGEQFF
TRBV28	NA	TRBJ2-3	CASSLSGVTQYF